This T cell receptor beta chain was sequenced for a study of blood T cell repertoires in COVID-19. The method was immunoSEQ multiplex PCR; TCRdb's version includes in-frame clones alone and lacks a portion of them. This sample has 35,000 to 50,000 clones, with approximately 77% found just once. This clone was seen only a few times. The CDR3 consists of 16 residues. V shed 2 bases, J shed 0 bases, and the junction held 5 bases outside the gene matches. Germline V lookup: CDR1 GTSNPN, CDR2 SVGIG (reference sequence). The chain is built from TRBV30 and TRBJ1-2; TRBD1 agrees at 11 bases. Sequenced sample: peripheral blood. This clonotype was sampled from a woman aged 70-85 years with acute or convalescent COVID-19. The CDR3 nucleotides read TGTGCCTGGAGTACGGGACAGGGGGAAGCTAACTATGGCTACACCTTC. It codes for CAWSTGQGEANYGYTF.